The next 17 T cell receptor beta chains were all read from a single sample in a study of blood T cell repertoires in COVID-19. The assay was immunoSEQ multiplex PCR, and TCRdb's table has in-frame clones only and misses some. In the table there are approximately 200,000 clones, roughly 86% of which are singletons. The sample taken for sequencing was peripheral blood. The receptors here all came from a woman aged 25 to 39 with active or convalescent COVID-19.

The rearrangement uses TRBV28 and TRBJ2-5; D is unclear. Germline-derived CDR1 and CDR2 are MDHEN and SYDVKM. V shed 3 bases and J shed 0 bases, with 8 bases lying between them. This CDR3 spans 14 amino acids. The CDR3 sequence is CASSFNSYQETQYF. The DNA for the CDR3 is TGTGCCAGCAGTTTCAACAGCTACCAAGAGACCCAGTACTTC.

V and J are TRBV2 and TRBJ1-5, with 8 bases lining up with TRBD1. The CDR3 totals 15 residues. Losses at the gene ends were 6 bases for V and 6 bases for J; bases not matched to a gene: 10. The V gene's germline CDR1 is SNHLY and CDR2 FYNNEI. The CDR3 DNA reads TGTGCCAGCAGCCAGGGGGCGGGGAGTAGTCAGCCCCAGCATTTT. It codes for CASSQGAGSSQPQHF.

The V and J genes are TRBV19 and TRBJ1-1, with D possibly TRBD1 on 6 matching bases. The CDR3 has 14 amino acids. The V and J ends lost 3 bases and 5 bases respectively, with 13 bases between them. Germline V gene data show CDR1 as LNHDA and CDR2 as SQIVND (reference sequence). The CDR3 DNA sequence: TGTGCCAGTAGTATGCGGGGGGCTCGGACTGAAGCTTTCTTT. It translates to CASSMRGARTEAFF.

The V and J genes are TRBV29-1 and TRBJ2-5; 14 bases are a match to TRBD2. Germline V lookup: CDR1 SQVTM, CDR2 ANQGSEA. CDR3 length equals 17 residues. After removal of 2 bases from V and 2 bases from J, the junction contained 7 bases not matched to a gene. The chain's CDR3 is CSVEPGTSGGLQETQYF. In DNA form, the CDR3 reads TGCAGCGTTGAACCTGGGACTAGCGGGGGATTACAAGAGACCCAGTACTTC.

The rearrangement joins TRBV12-5 to TRBJ1-1; D might be TRBD1 (5 bases). This CDR3 is 13 amino acids long. Trimming took off 3 bases at V and 5 bases at J, with 10 bases between the two ends. The germline V gene has CDR1 LGHNT and CDR2 FRNRAP. The CDR3 protein is CASGFSGGTEAFF. CDR3 coding DNA: TGTGCTAGTGGTTTCTCGGGGGGAACTGAAGCTTTCTTT.

This chain links TRBV2 with TRBJ1-2; weak D call: TRBD1 (6 bases). Per the germline V gene, CDR1 is SNHLY and CDR2 is FYNNEI. CDR3 length: 14 amino acids. Trimming stripped 4 bases from V and 3 bases from J, with 12 bases between. The CDR3 DNA reads as TGTGCCAGCAGTGCCACAACAGGGTACTATGGCTACACCTTC. Its protein is CASSATTGYYGYTF.

This clone was detected once. The chain joins TRBV28 to TRBJ2-3; D is undetermined. CDR3 length: 12 residues. The germline V gene has CDR1 MDHEN and CDR2 SYDVKM. The ends were cut back, 0 bases at V and 6 bases at J, with 4 bases in the middle. CDR3 sequence: CASSLWRDTQYF. The CDR3 bases are TGTGCCAGCAGTTTATGGAGGGATACGCAGTATTTT.

V is TRBV18 and J is TRBJ1-4, with D possibly TRBD1 on 5 matching bases. The CDR3 is 15 residues long. Germline V CDR1 and CDR2: KGHSH, LQKENI. Trimming took off 8 bases at V and 0 bases at J, with 13 bases between the two ends. CDR3 coding DNA: TGTGCCAGCCGCGGGGCGGTTGCAACTAATGAAAAACTGTTTTTT. Its translation: CASRGAVATNEKLFF.

The chain is built from TRBV4-2 and TRBJ2-6; D is perhaps TRBD2 (6 bases). V was cut by 1 base and J by 0 bases, with 16 bases left in between. The CDR3 length is 19 residues. Looked up from germline, CDR1 is LGHNA and CDR2 is YNFKEQ. The DNA for the CDR3 is TGTGCCAGCAGCCAAGTGGGTATAGGAGGGAACTCTGGGGCCAACGTCCTGACTTTC. Protein sequence: CASSQVGIGGNSGANVLTF.

The V gene is TRBV5-6, the J gene TRBJ2-7; possible D gene TRBD1, 5 bases. The CDR3 runs 13 residues. The V gene lost 4 bases and the J gene lost 3 bases, with 11 bases spanning the gap. Germline CDR1 is SGHDT and CDR2 is YYEEEE. The CDR3 region is CASSLRQRYEQYF. CDR3 sequence (DNA): TGTGCCAGCAGCCTACGACAGCGCTACGAGCAGTACTTC.

This sequence joins TRBV19 and TRBJ1-4, with D perhaps TRBD1 (5 bases). This CDR3 region has 14 residues. Germline CDR1 and CDR2: LNHDA and SQIVND (reference sequence). Trimming removed 4 bases from V and 4 bases from J, with 10 bases in between. CDR3 bases: TGTGCCAGTAGTACCGACAGAGATAATGAAAAACTGTTTTTT. Translation: CASSTDRDNEKLFF.

The rearrangement joins TRBV4-2 to TRBJ1-1; a weak D match, TRBD1 (6 bases). Per the germline V gene, CDR1 is LGHNA and CDR2 is YNFKEQ. The CDR3 length is 14 residues. V lost 4 bases, J lost 0 bases, and 9 bases lay in between. CDR3 coding DNA: TGTGCCAGCAGCCGACAGGAGGTGAACACTGAAGCTTTCTTT. This encodes CASSRQEVNTEAFF.

The CDR3 region is CASSLGGPGELFF. The CDR3 nucleotides read TGTGCCAGCAGTTTAGGGGGGCCCGGGGAGCTGTTTTTT. The J gene is TRBJ2-2, the V gene TRBV12-3 or TRBV12-4; TRBD1 might be the D (6 bases). Trimming removed 1 base at V and 6 bases at J, with 6 bases between. This CDR3 has 13 amino acids.

The J gene is TRBJ2-5, the V gene TRBV3-1 (or the pseudogene TRBV3-2); perhaps TRBD1 as D (6 bases). The CDR3 runs 16 residues. Trimming cost V 4 bases and J 7 bases, with 22 bases left between them. The V gene's germline CDR1 is LGHDT and CDR2 YNNKEL (reference sequence). The CDR3 spells CASSRYRTGTSGTQYF. The CDR3 DNA reads TGTGCCAGCAGCCGATACCGCACAGGGACCTCAGGGACCCAGTACTTC.

The chain joins TRBV2 to TRBJ1-3, with 7 bases fitting TRBD1. Losses at the gene ends were 7 bases for V and 1 base for J; bases not matched to a gene: 7. In germline, CDR1 is SNHLY, CDR2 FYNNEI. The CDR3 runs to 15 residues. For the CDR3, the DNA is TGTGCCAGCAAGGGACAGCCCGGATCTGGAAACACCATATATTTT. It specifies CASKGQPGSGNTIYF.

This chain uses TRBV6-2 or TRBV6-3 with TRBJ2-7, with 10 bases identical to TRBD2. The germline V gene has CDR1 MNHEY and CDR2 SVGEGT. The CDR3 contains 16 residues. J was trimmed by 3 bases and V by 4 bases; bases with no gene match: 9. CDR3 region: CASSLLPSGSLYEQYF. Here the CDR3 DNA reads TGTGCCAGCAGTTTACTACCTAGCGGGAGTCTCTACGAGCAGTACTTC.

The chain employs TRBV4-2 and TRBJ1-1, with D uncertain. Germline V gene sequence: CDR1 LGHNA, CDR2 YNFKEQ. This CDR3 has 15 amino acids. V was cut by 1 base and J by 0 bases, with 9 bases left in between. The CDR3 region has the DNA TGTGCCAGCAGCCAAGTCGCGCCGCTGAACACTGAAGCTTTCTTT. Amino acids: CASSQVAPLNTEAFF.